This is a list of T cell receptor beta chains from one sample in a study of blood T cell repertoires in COVID-19. Sequencing used immunoSEQ multiplex PCR; TCRdb keeps in-frame clones, though not all of them. The table has about 120,000 clones, roughly 85% seen once. Sequences were obtained from peripheral blood. The receptor source for this set is a man aged 35 to 55 with acute or convalescent COVID-19. Each CDR3 is given with its conserved first and last residue. The D gene is left open where the match is weak. For some rows the clone size is stated as once, few or many, or as a class when expanded; others skip it.

size: .
J: TRBJ2-1
V: TRBV11-2
D: TRBD2
DNA: TGTGCCAGCAGCTCCCTTCAAAGCGGGAGGTTCTACAATGAGCAGTTCTTC
CDR3: CASSSLQSGRFYNEQFF

size: .
J: TRBJ1-5
V: TRBV19
D: TRBD1
DNA: TGTGCCAGTAGGGAAGGGGGCGGTCGCGGTCAGCCCCAGCATTTT
CDR3: CASREGGGRGQPQHF

size: .
J: TRBJ2-7
V: TRBV5-1
D: .
DNA: TGCGCCAGCAGCCCTGAGGGGGGGGCTCAGTCCTACGAGCAGTACTTC
CDR3: CASSPEGGAQSYEQYF

size: .
J: TRBJ1-3
V: TRBV6-6
D: .
DNA: TGTGCCAGCTTCGGGGTGGGGAGACTATTGGACACCATATATTTT
CDR3: CASFGVGRLLDTIYF

size: once
J: TRBJ2-2
V: TRBV7-2
D: .
DNA: TGTGCCAGCAGCCCCCTCGGGGGTAGGGGCACCGGGGAGCTGTTTTTT
CDR3: CASSPLGGRGTGELFF

size: few
J: TRBJ2-7
V: TRBV9
D: .
DNA: TGTGCCAGCAGCACTACCGGTAGCTCCTACGAGCAGTACTTC
CDR3: CASSTTGSSYEQYF

size: .
J: TRBJ2-2
V: TRBV29-1
D: .
DNA: TGCAGCGTTGAAATCCAGGGTGGGAACACCGGGGAGCTGTTTTTT
CDR3: CSVEIQGGNTGELFF

size: .
J: TRBJ1-5
V: TRBV15
D: TRBD1
DNA: TGTGCCACCAGCATAACGACAGGGAGGTGGGATCAGCCCCAGCATTTT
CDR3: CATSITTGRWDQPQHF

size: .
J: TRBJ1-5
V: TRBV19
D: TRBD1
DNA: TGTGCCAGTAGTAGGGAGACAGGGGGCAGGTCCGGCAATCAGCCCCAGCATTTT
CDR3: CASSRETGGRSGNQPQHF

size: .
J: TRBJ2-2
V: TRBV6-5
D: .
DNA: TGTGCCAGCAGTATGGAGGGGGCCGACACCGGGGAGCTGTTTTTT
CDR3: CASSMEGADTGELFF

size: .
J: TRBJ2-2
V: TRBV7-9
D: .
DNA: TGTGCCAGCGGACGGGGAGCCGGGGAGCTGTTTTTT
CDR3: CASGRGAGELFF

size: .
J: TRBJ1-5
V: TRBV6-5
D: .
DNA: TGTGCCAGCACCTGGACAGTTGGCAATCAGCCCCAGCATTTT
CDR3: CASTWTVGNQPQHF

size: .
J: TRBJ2-5
V: TRBV3-1/TRBV3-2
D: .
DNA: TGTGCCAGCAGCCCCAGGACTATGCTCCAAGAGACCCAGTACTTC
CDR3: CASSPRTMLQETQYF

size: .
J: TRBJ2-2
V: TRBV2
D: .
DNA: TGTGCCAGCCAAGCCGAGAACACCGGGGAGCTGTTTTTT
CDR3: CASQAENTGELFF

size: .
J: TRBJ1-4
V: TRBV12-3/TRBV12-4
D: .
DNA: TGTGCCAGCAGTCAACGGAGGGAACTGTTTTTT
CDR3: CASSQRRELFF

size: .
J: TRBJ1-6
V: TRBV2
D: TRBD1
DNA: TGTGCCAGCAGCCGAGGGGGCGGTAATTCACCCCTCCACTTT
CDR3: CASSRGGGNSPLHF

size: once
J: TRBJ1-2
V: TRBV24-1
D: .
DNA: TGTGCCACCAGTGATTCCGGACAGATAAACTATGGCTACACCTTC
CDR3: CATSDSGQINYGYTF

size: .
J: TRBJ1-2
V: TRBV10-3
D: .
DNA: TGTGCCATCAGTGAGTCTCGGGAGGGAAGCGGCTACACCTTC
CDR3: CAISESREGSGYTF

size: once
J: TRBJ1-1
V: TRBV3-1/TRBV3-2
D: .
DNA: TGTGCCAGCAGCCCCGAGGTTCGCACTGAAGCTTTCTTT
CDR3: CASSPEVRTEAFF

size: .
J: TRBJ1-1
V: TRBV9
D: .
DNA: TGTGCCAGCAGCGTAGGCAGCCAGGCGACTGAAGCTTTCTTT
CDR3: CASSVGSQATEAFF

size: .
J: TRBJ1-6
V: TRBV5-4
D: .
DNA: TGTGCCAGCAGCTTGGAGCCGGGAATCGGTTCACCCCTCCACTTT
CDR3: CASSLEPGIGSPLHF

size: .
J: TRBJ1-4
V: TRBV5-1
D: .
DNA: TGCGCCAGCAGCGCCGAAAACAGGGAAAAACTGTTTTTT
CDR3: CASSAENREKLFF

size: .
J: TRBJ1-3
V: TRBV6-5
D: .
DNA: TGTGCCAGCACCCCACCAGGGTCACGAAACACCATATATTTT
CDR3: CASTPPGSRNTIYF

size: .
J: TRBJ2-1
V: TRBV5-1
D: .
DNA: TGCGCCAGCAGACCCCGGGACTCCTACAATGAGCAGTTCTTC
CDR3: CASRPRDSYNEQFF

size: .
J: TRBJ1-2
V: TRBV19
D: TRBD1
DNA: TGTGCCAGTAGTTCCCCGGGACAGGCCCCTAACTATGGCTACACCTTC
CDR3: CASSSPGQAPNYGYTF

size: .
J: TRBJ2-3
V: TRBV25-1
D: .
DNA: TGTGCCAGCCGGGGAAGATACGGTAGCACAGATACGCAGTATTTT
CDR3: CASRGRYGSTDTQYF

size: .
J: TRBJ2-7
V: TRBV9
D: .
DNA: TGTGCCAGCAGCCCGTCCCGGACAGTCTACGAGCAGTACTTC
CDR3: CASSPSRTVYEQYF

size: .
J: TRBJ1-1
V: TRBV4-2
D: TRBD1
DNA: TGTGCCAGCAGCCAAGAAGGGGGCGTAAAGAACACTGAAGCTTTCTTT
CDR3: CASSQEGGVKNTEAFF

size: .
J: TRBJ2-3
V: TRBV7-2
D: TRBD1
DNA: TGTGCCAGCAGCTTTATGGACAGGGCTGTAGCAGATACGCAGTATTTT
CDR3: CASSFMDRAVADTQYF

size: .
J: TRBJ1-1
V: TRBV5-5
D: TRBD1
DNA: TGTGCCAGCAGCTTGGGGGACAGGCGGACCAACACTGAAGCTTTCTTT
CDR3: CASSLGDRRTNTEAFF

size: .
J: TRBJ1-2
V: TRBV7-9
D: .
DNA: TGTGCCAGCAGCTTAAATCCAGGGGTTAACTATGGCTACACCTTC
CDR3: CASSLNPGVNYGYTF

size: .
J: TRBJ1-1
V: TRBV7-9
D: .
DNA: TGTGCCAGCAGTTTAGACACAAACACTGAAGCTTTCTTT
CDR3: CASSLDTNTEAFF

size: .
J: TRBJ1-5
V: TRBV5-8
D: TRBD1
DNA: TGTGCCAGCAGCAGGGACAGGGAACCAGATCAGCCCCAGCATTTT
CDR3: CASSRDREPDQPQHF

size: .
J: TRBJ1-1
V: TRBV2
D: TRBD1
DNA: TGTGCCGGAAAGACAGGGAGCGACACTGAAGCTTTCTTT
CDR3: CAGKTGSDTEAFF

size: .
J: TRBJ2-7
V: TRBV2
D: .
DNA: TGTGCCAGCAGTGAAGCCGAGGGGGAACTCTACGAGCAGTACTTC
CDR3: CASSEAEGELYEQYF

size: .
J: TRBJ1-1
V: TRBV5-1
D: .
DNA: TGCGCCAGCAGCATCGACACGAACACTGAAGCTTTCTTT
CDR3: CASSIDTNTEAFF

size: .
J: TRBJ2-5
V: TRBV3-1/TRBV3-2
D: .
DNA: TGTGCCAGCAGCGGACTAATGGAGACCCAGTACTTC
CDR3: CASSGLMETQYF

size: once
J: TRBJ2-1
V: TRBV7-2
D: TRBD2
DNA: TGTGCCAGCAGCTTTCCGGGACTAGCTCGTAATGAGCAGTTCTTC
CDR3: CASSFPGLARNEQFF

size: .
J: TRBJ1-1
V: TRBV11-2
D: TRBD1
DNA: TGTGCCAGCATGGCCGGGACAGTAATAATGAACACTGAAGCTTTCTTT
CDR3: CASMAGTVIMNTEAFF

size: .
J: TRBJ1-1
V: TRBV19
D: TRBD1
DNA: TGTGCCAGTAGTACCGACAGGGGTGAGACTGAAGCTTTCTTT
CDR3: CASSTDRGETEAFF

size: .
J: TRBJ2-2
V: TRBV19
D: TRBD1
DNA: TGTGCCAGTAGCCGACAGGGGGAGACGAACACCGGGGAGCTGTTTTTT
CDR3: CASSRQGETNTGELFF

size: .
J: TRBJ1-2
V: TRBV6-2/TRBV6-3
D: .
DNA: TGTGCCAGCAGTTCCTCGGCGGGGAGGGTCTATGGCTACACCTTC
CDR3: CASSSSAGRVYGYTF

size: once
J: TRBJ2-3
V: TRBV5-4
D: .
DNA: TGTGCCAGCAGCTTGGAGCCGGGATTTCGCACAGATACGCAGTATTTT
CDR3: CASSLEPGFRTDTQYF

size: .
J: TRBJ2-3
V: TRBV7-2
D: .
DNA: TGTGCCAGCAGCTCGTTCGCAGATACGCAGTATTTT
CDR3: CASSSFADTQYF

size: .
J: TRBJ2-5
V: TRBV5-1
D: TRBD1
DNA: TGCGCCAGCAGCTTGGACAGGGGGCAAGAGACCCAGTACTTC
CDR3: CASSLDRGQETQYF

size: .
J: TRBJ2-2
V: TRBV19
D: TRBD2
DNA: TGTGCCAGTAGTCCCCGGCGGGGGGCGAACACCGGGGAGCTGTTTTTT
CDR3: CASSPRRGANTGELFF

size: once
J: TRBJ2-5
V: TRBV5-5
D: TRBD1
DNA: TGTGCCAGCAGCCTACGGACAGGGACTGGGGAGACCCAGTACTTC
CDR3: CASSLRTGTGETQYF